Listed below are T cell receptor beta chains from one sample, sequenced in a study of tumor and adjacent non-tumor tissue in lung cancer. TCRdb re-analysed the multiplex PCR reads in MiXCR, keeping a single row per CDR3 protein. The repertoire holds 43,000 or so distinct CDR3 sequences, roughly 60% seen once, with 35% to 50% in the top ten. The sequencing sample was made of distant non-tumor lung tissue. The receptors stem from a man aged 45-65 years with non-small cell lung cancer. Both conserved end residues are part of each CDR3. Fields, in order: V gene, D gene, clone size, J gene, CDR3 DNA, CDR3 protein. A D gene is named only where the DNA matches it firmly. Clone size, where shown, is once, few, many, or a class for clones that have expanded.

v_gene: TRBV29-1
d_gene: TRBD1
abundance: -
j_gene: TRBJ1-2
CDR3nt: TGCAGCTACCGAGGACAGGAGTTTAACTATGGCTACACCTTC
CDR3aa: CSYRGQEFNYGYTF

v_gene: TRBV7-9
d_gene: -
abundance: many
j_gene: TRBJ2-7
CDR3nt: TGTGCCAGCAGAGGGGACGGCGTATACGAGCAGTACTTC
CDR3aa: CASRGDGVYEQYF

v_gene: TRBV11-2
d_gene: -
abundance: -
j_gene: TRBJ2-3
CDR3nt: TGTGCCAGCAGCCCAACCACAAATACAGAGTATTTT
CDR3aa: CASSPTTNTEYF

v_gene: TRBV28
d_gene: -
abundance: many
j_gene: TRBJ1-5
CDR3nt: TGTGCCAGCGGGACGGGTGATCAGCCCCAGCATTTT
CDR3aa: CASGTGDQPQHF

v_gene: TRBV2
d_gene: TRBD2
abundance: -
j_gene: TRBJ2-7
CDR3nt: TGTGCCAGCAGTATGGCCAGGGACTACGAGGAGTACTTC
CDR3aa: CASSMARDYEEYF

v_gene: TRBV28
d_gene: TRBD2
abundance: -
j_gene: TRBJ2-7
CDR3nt: TGTGCCATCAGCATATTGGGACTAGCGGGAGGAAAGGCATATGGCGAGCAGTACTTC
CDR3aa: CAISILGLAGGKAYGEQYF

v_gene: TRBV28
d_gene: -
abundance: -
j_gene: TRBJ2-7
CDR3nt: TGTGCCAACAGTCCGGACTACGAGCAATACTTC
CDR3aa: CANSPDYEQYF

v_gene: TRBV10-3
d_gene: TRBD1
abundance: many
j_gene: TRBJ2-3
CDR3nt: TGTGCCATCAGAGAAGGACAGGGGGCCGGTAGCCCGTGGGCAGATACGCAGTATTTT
CDR3aa: CAIREGQGAGSPWADTQYF

v_gene: TRBV28
d_gene: -
abundance: -
j_gene: TRBJ2-7
CDR3nt: TGTGCCAGCAGTTTGGTACGGCCCTACGAGCATTACTTC
CDR3aa: CASSLVRPYEHYF

v_gene: TRBV10-2
d_gene: -
abundance: -
j_gene: TRBJ2-7
CDR3nt: TGCGCCGGCGGTGACGGGCAGGGGTTCGACGAGCAGTACTTC
CDR3aa: CAGGDGQGFDEQYF

v_gene: TRBV7-2
d_gene: TRBD2
abundance: -
j_gene: TRBJ2-3
CDR3nt: TGTGCCAGCAGCCTTACGCGGGGGACAGATACGCAGTATTTT
CDR3aa: CASSLTRGTDTQYF

v_gene: TRBV5-4
d_gene: -
abundance: -
j_gene: TRBJ1-4
CDR3nt: TGTGCCAGCAACTTGGATCATGGGAATGAAAAACTGTTTTTT
CDR3aa: CASNLDHGNEKLFF

v_gene: TRBV20-1
d_gene: -
abundance: -
j_gene: TRBJ1-5
CDR3nt: TGCAGTGCTAGAGTGGGACCCGTAAATCGGCCCCAGCAATTT
CDR3aa: CSARVGPVNRPQQF

v_gene: TRBV28
d_gene: TRBD1
abundance: -
j_gene: TRBJ2-7
CDR3nt: TGTGCCAGCAGACCGACAGGGGGCGCCGGCTACGAGCAGTACTTC
CDR3aa: CASRPTGGAGYEQYF

v_gene: TRBV11-2
d_gene: -
abundance: -
j_gene: TRBJ2-1
CDR3nt: TGTGTCAGCAGCCAGGAGAAGGGAAAGCAATTCTTC
CDR3aa: CVSSQEKGKQFF

v_gene: TRBV13
d_gene: -
abundance: -
j_gene: TRBJ2-3
CDR3nt: TGTGCCAGCAGGCGCCTCCTCGCAGATACGCACTATTTT
CDR3aa: CASRRLLADTHYF

v_gene: TRBV14
d_gene: -
abundance: -
j_gene: TRBJ2-3
CDR3nt: TGTGGCAGCAGTAGGGAGAGGGCTGGCACAGATACGCAGTATTTT
CDR3aa: CGSSRERAGTDTQYF